The rows below give T cell receptor beta chains drawn from one sample of a study of early T cells in non-severe SARS-CoV-2 infection. Using its own MiXCR run on the 5' RACE reads, TCRdb lists one record per CDR3 protein. This sample has about 56,000 distinct CDR3 sequences, with around 16% found just once. Sequenced here: whole blood, sampled at baseline. Receptor source: an adult who was a healthcare worker with PCR-confirmed SARS-CoV-2 infection or an uninfected control (not recorded which). Both conserved end residues are part of each CDR3.

j_call	v_call	cdr3_aa
TRBJ2-2	TRBV12-3/TRBV12-4	CASSLLGELFF
TRBJ2-5	TRBV3-1	CASSQVRSGETQYF
TRBJ2-2	TRBV5-1	CASSLRASGGLTGAGELFF
TRBJ1-4	TRBV11-3	CASSPLGPSLFRPNEKLFF
TRBJ1-4	TRBV6-1	CASSEGTGGEKLFF
TRBJ2-1	TRBV9	CASSVGGAQQFF
TRBJ2-3	TRBV20-1	CSGHSGGATDTQYF
TRBJ2-4	TRBV19	CASSIRSGAKNIQYF
TRBJ2-7	TRBV4-2	CASSQDRGPSYEQYF
TRBJ1-2	TRBV12-3/TRBV12-4	CASSPDRRNPYGYTF
TRBJ2-6	TRBV3-1	CASLQSRDGGHSGANVLTF
TRBJ2-1	TRBV7-9	CVSSLVTNEQFF
TRBJ2-3	TRBV4-2	CASSHPRTGGVTDTQYF
TRBJ2-2	TRBV29-1	CSVARRQNTGELFF
TRBJ2-1	TRBV29-1	CSVRDLGDNEQFF
TRBJ1-1	TRBV20-1	CSARFPGRNTEAFF
TRBJ2-1	TRBV2	CASSDWGNEQFF
TRBJ2-5	TRBV7-8	CASTDRKETQYF
TRBJ2-7	TRBV12-3/TRBV12-4	CASSFTIAGGGSYEQYF
TRBJ1-6	TRBV5-1	CASTPGSNSPLHF
TRBJ1-5	TRBV30	CAWSATGAQPQHF
TRBJ2-3	TRBV14	CASSQVKGGTQYF
TRBJ1-4	TRBV24-1	CATPWEDSGGEKLFF
TRBJ1-4	TRBV20-1	CSASYLGRRLNEKLFF
TRBJ2-7	TRBV27	CASSKLTSGRTYEQYF
TRBJ1-6	TRBV12-3/TRBV12-4	CASSHPGQGRYRSLHF
TRBJ2-3	TRBV20-1	CSARDPGEGDTQYF
TRBJ1-5	TRBV30	CAWSATGMDQPQHF
TRBJ2-1	TRBV23-1	CASSRDSGSSDNEQFF
TRBJ1-1	TRBV9	CASSPEGERTEAFF
TRBJ1-6	TRBV10-1	CASSESTGDGSPLHF
TRBJ2-7	TRBV4-1	CASSQVDLSAYEQYF